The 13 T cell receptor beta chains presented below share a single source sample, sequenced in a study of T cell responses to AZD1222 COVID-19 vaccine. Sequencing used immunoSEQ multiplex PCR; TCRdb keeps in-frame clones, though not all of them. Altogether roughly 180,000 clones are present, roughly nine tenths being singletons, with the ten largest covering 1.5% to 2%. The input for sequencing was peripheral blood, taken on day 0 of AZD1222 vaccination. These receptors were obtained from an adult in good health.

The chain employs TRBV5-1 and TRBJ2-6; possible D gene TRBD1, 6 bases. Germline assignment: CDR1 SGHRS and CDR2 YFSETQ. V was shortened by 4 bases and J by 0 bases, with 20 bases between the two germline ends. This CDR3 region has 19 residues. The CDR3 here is CASSQILAGVRSGANVLTF. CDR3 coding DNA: TGCGCCAGCAGCCAGATATTGGCAGGGGTCCGCTCTGGGGCCAACGTCCTGACTTTC.

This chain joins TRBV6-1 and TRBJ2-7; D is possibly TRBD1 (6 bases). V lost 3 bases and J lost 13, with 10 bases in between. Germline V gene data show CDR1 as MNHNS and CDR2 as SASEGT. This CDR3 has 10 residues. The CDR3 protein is CASSESRGYF. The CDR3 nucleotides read TGTGCCAGCAGTGAGAGCAGGGGTTACTTC.

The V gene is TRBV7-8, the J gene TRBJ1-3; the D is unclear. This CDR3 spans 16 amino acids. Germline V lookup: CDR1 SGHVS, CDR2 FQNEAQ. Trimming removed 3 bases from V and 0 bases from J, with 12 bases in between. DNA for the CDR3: TGTGCCAGCAGCTTGGATGGGCCCTTCTCTGGAAACACCATATATTTT. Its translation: CASSLDGPFSGNTIYF.

In DNA, the CDR3 is TGTGCCAGCAGCGTAGATGTGCAAGCGGGAGGCCAAGAGACCCAGTACTTC. Its protein product is CASSVDVQAGGQETQYF. The genes are TRBV9 and TRBJ2-5, with 9 nucleotides matching TRBD2. With V trimmed by 0 bases and J by 1 base, 7 bases remained unmatched. The CDR3 extends over 17 amino acids. Germline lookup yields CDR1 SGDLS and CDR2 YYNGEE.

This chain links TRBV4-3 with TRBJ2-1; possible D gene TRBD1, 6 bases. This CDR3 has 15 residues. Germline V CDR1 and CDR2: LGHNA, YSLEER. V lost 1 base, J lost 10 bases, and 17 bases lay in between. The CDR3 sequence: CASSQAHERGREQFF. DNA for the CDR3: TGCGCCAGCAGCCAAGCTCATGAGAGGGGGAGAGAGCAGTTCTTC.

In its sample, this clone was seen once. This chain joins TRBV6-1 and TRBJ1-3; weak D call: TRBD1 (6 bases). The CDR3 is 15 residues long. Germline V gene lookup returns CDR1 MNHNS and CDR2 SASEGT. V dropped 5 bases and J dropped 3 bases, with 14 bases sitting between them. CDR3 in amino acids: CASSRGSRGGNTIYF. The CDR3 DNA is TGTGCCAGCAGTCGCGGGAGCAGGGGTGGAAACACCATATATTTT.

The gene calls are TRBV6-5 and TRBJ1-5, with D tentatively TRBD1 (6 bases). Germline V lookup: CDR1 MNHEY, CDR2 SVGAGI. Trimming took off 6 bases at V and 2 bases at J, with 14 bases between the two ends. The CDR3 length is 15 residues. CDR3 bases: TGTGCCAGCAGGGGACACTCGAGCGGCAATCAGCCCCAGCATTTT. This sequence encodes CASRGHSSGNQPQHF.

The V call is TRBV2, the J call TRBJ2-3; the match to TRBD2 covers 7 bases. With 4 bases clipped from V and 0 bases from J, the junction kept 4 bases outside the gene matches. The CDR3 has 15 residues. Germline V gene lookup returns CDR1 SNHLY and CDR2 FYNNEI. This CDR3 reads CASSGLAASTDTQYF. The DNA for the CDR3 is TGTGCCAGCAGTGGACTAGCTGCTAGCACAGATACGCAGTATTTT.

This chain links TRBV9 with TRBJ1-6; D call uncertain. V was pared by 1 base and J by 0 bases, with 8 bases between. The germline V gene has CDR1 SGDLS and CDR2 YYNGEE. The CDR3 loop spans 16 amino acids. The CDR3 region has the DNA TGTGCCAGCAGCGTATCCATCAACTCCTATAATTCACCCCTCCACTTT. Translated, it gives CASSVSINSYNSPLHF. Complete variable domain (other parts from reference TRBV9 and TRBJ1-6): DSGVTQTPKHLITATGQRVTLRCSPRSGDLSVYWYQQSLDQGLQFLIQYYNGEERAKGNILERFSAQQFPDLHSELNLSSLELGDSALYFCASSVSINSYNSPLHFGNGTRLTVT.

The CDR3 DNA reads TGCGCCAGCAGCCCCACAGGGTCTTTCTCTGGAAACACCATATATTTT. Translation: CASSPTGSFSGNTIYF. This chain links TRBV4-1 with TRBJ1-3, with D perhaps TRBD1 (6 bases). Germline V lookup: CDR1 MGHRA, CDR2 YSYEKL. This CDR3 comprises 16 residues. V lost 4 bases and J 0 bases, leaving 13 bases between the germline ends.

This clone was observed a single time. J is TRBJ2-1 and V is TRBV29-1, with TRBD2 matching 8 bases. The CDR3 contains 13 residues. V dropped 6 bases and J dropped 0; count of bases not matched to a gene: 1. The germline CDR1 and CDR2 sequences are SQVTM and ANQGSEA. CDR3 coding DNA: TGCAGCGTGACTAGCGACTCCTACAATGAGCAGTTCTTC. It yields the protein CSVTSDSYNEQFF.

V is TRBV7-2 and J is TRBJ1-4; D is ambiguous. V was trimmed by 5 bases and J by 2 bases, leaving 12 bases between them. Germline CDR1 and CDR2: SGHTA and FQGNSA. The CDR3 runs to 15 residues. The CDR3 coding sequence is TGTGCCAGCAGCCGCCCCGGGGTGACTAATGAAAAACTGTTTTTT. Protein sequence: CASSRPGVTNEKLFF.

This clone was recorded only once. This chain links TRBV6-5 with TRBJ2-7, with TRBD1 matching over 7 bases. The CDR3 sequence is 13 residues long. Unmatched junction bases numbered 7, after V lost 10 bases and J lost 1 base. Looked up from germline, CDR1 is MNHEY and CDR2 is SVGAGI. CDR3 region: CATTPTGSYEQYF. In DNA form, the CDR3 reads TGTGCCACCACCCCGACAGGGTCCTACGAGCAGTACTTC.